This T cell receptor beta chain originates from a study of CD8+CD57+ T cells in acquired aplastic anemia. Turning to the study itself: Sorted CD4+ and CD8+ cells yielded approximately 3.4 ug of DNA on average.

Genomic DNA served as template for TCR beta VDJ and CDR3 profiling. One entry per CDR3 protein results from TCRdb running MiXCR on the reads. The sample lists about 270,000 distinct CDR3 sequences, 70% to 85% occurring once. The study's findings and limits: Patients shared just under 30 CD8+ CDR3 sequences with controls.

In patients chosen for sequencing, flow cytometry had shown CD8+CD57+ cell expansion. Patients had not yet gotten any therapy when their blood was taken for sampling. A note on this clonotype: Its antigen is currently unknown.

Sequenced: sorted CD4+, CD8+, or CD8+CD57+ T cells (not recorded which) from PBMCs. This sequence was found in a human donor with aplastic anemia.

Written as DNA, the CDR3 is TGCAGTGCGAGGACTAGCGGGATTTCTATAGTGACCCAGTACTTC. It codes for CSARTSGISIVTQYF. The chain carries TRBV20-1 and TRBJ2-5; 12 nucleotides line up with TRBD2. Germline CDR1 reads DFQATT; CDR2 reads SNEGSKA (reference sequence). V was clipped by 6 bases and J by 7 bases; unmatched bases: 12. This CDR3 contains 15 residues.